This T cell receptor beta chain was sequenced for a study of blood T cell repertoires in COVID-19. As for the study in general: Acute-phase and convalescent COVID-19 samples originated in the United States, Italy and Spain.

Germline CDR1 SGHRS, CDR2 YFSETQ. This CDR3 comprises 14 residues. The ends lost 4 bases at V and 7 bases at J; junction bases unmatched: 7. Original handling: Reference gene primer amplification gave nucleated cell count estimates. The repertoire was sequenced with immunoSEQ multiplex PCR; TCRdb's copy has only in-frame clones and lacks some. D and trimming were read from the DNA, whereas the V and J calls and clone size are those reported in that table. The sample yields 380,000 or so clones, approximately 86% seen once. Clinical history reported by participants formed the basis on which cohorts were assigned.

The sequence was collected from a woman between 40 and 50 years old with acute COVID-19. Sequencing was performed on PBMCs or T cells enriched from blood (not recorded which). The chain has TRBV5-1 and TRBJ2-2; 7 bases align to TRBD1. In DNA, the CDR3 is TGCGCCAGCAGCACTGGGACAGAGGGCGGGGAGCTGTTTTTT. This gives the protein CASSTGTEGGELFF.